The T cell receptor (beta chain) under discussion was sequenced for a study of OX40 agonist ivuxolimab in advanced cancers. Study-level information: Patients undergoing dose escalation presented with hepatocellular carcinoma, melanoma, renal cell or head and neck cancer. The mean age was approximately 60 years, ranging from 23 to 79, with over 70% of participants male. Findings and caveats of the study: Both CD4+ and CD8+ T cell populations in blood had undergone clonal expansion by week 6 at 0.1 to 3.0 mg/kg.

CDR3 length equals 15 residues. Germline CDR1 and CDR2: SEHNR and FQNEAQ (reference sequence). V dropped 5 bases and J dropped 5 bases, with 18 bases sitting between them. TCRdb keeps only in-frame clones here, not all; method: immunoSEQ multiplex PCR. Altogether some 83,000 clones are present, around 84% being singletons, with the ten largest covering 6.5%. Blood sampling took place at baseline, cycle 4 day 1, and cycle 7 day 1. On this clone itself: Its antigen is not known.

The chain couples TRBV7-9 to TRBJ2-5; tentatively, D is TRBD2 (5 bases). The specimen comprised CD4+ or CD8+ T cells sorted from blood, sampled in a trial of the OX40 agonist ivuxolimab. This TCR derives from an adult with an advanced solid tumor such as melanoma, head and neck, liver or kidney cancer. This CDR3 reads CASSPLGQPGETQYF. The CDR3 DNA is TGTGCCAGCAGCCCGCTCGGGCAGCCGGGGGAGACCCAGTACTTC.